This T cell receptor (beta chain) was sequenced for a study of blood T cells in healthy people across ages. PCR was performed a second time for roughly 7 to 12 cycles using a sample-barcoded 5' primer and a J-beta primer mix. TCRdb called the 5' RACE reads again in MiXCR, with one record for every CDR3 protein. The repertoire holds over a million distinct CDR3 sequences, with 35% to 55% as singletons. Germline assignment: CDR1 SGHNT and CDR2 YYREEE (reference sequence). The trim removed 4 bases at V and 4 bases at J, leaving 4 bases unmatched. CDR3 length: 16 residues. Every donor contributed 7.5 to 10 milliliters of peripheral blood by blood draw. Extraction yielded at least 6 micrograms of total RNA per sample. About this clonotype itself: What it recognizes is unknown.

Study-level points and caveats: The percentage of naive T cells correlated strongly with TCR beta diversity. Expanded clonotype shifts may have been confounded, as the donors had an unknown CMV status.

The sequencing sample was made of blood. This receptor was identified in a woman aged 60-75 years in good health. The gene calls are TRBV5-4 and TRBJ2-3; 15 nucleotides line up with TRBD2. CDR3 in DNA: TGTGCCAGCAGCGCAGGACTAGCGGGGGGGGCAGATACGCAGTATTTT. Translation: CASSAGLAGGADTQYF.